This T cell receptor (beta chain) originates from a study of identical twins. Points from the study as a whole: Fewer insertions characterized abundant cord blood beta clonotypes, whereas memory repertoires showed none.

Per germline, CDR1 DFQATT and CDR2 SNEGSKA (reference sequence). The ends lost 4 bases at V and 0 bases at J; junction bases unmatched: 5. This CDR3 is 15 amino acids long. For this clonotype: The antigen is unknown.

It was template switching that added a universal primer site, and there were unique molecular identifiers on the cDNA. TCRdb reprocessed the 5' RACE reads via MiXCR and lists one record per CDR3 protein. Found here are 510,000 or so distinct CDR3 sequences, 13% to 15% of them singletons; the top ten hold about 0.4%. This sample also belongs to another study, concerning yellow fever vaccine responses in identical twins.

This sequence joins TRBV20-1 and TRBJ2-7; 11 bases line up with TRBD2. The TCR was taken from a young woman in good health. The sample was CD4+ T cells sorted from blood. The CDR3 loop is CSATPGLAASYEQYF. Written as DNA, the CDR3 is TGCAGTGCTACCCCGGGACTAGCGGCCTCCTACGAGCAGTACTTC.